The rows below give T cell receptor beta chains drawn from one sample of a study of Ad26.COV2.S vaccination and SARS-CoV-2 variants. Using immunoSEQ multiplex PCR, the repertoire was profiled, and TCRdb retains in-frame clones only, with some absent. The repertoire holds 510,000 or so clones, with 87% as singletons. The sample in question was peripheral blood, obtained in a trial of Ad26.COV2.S vaccine versus placebo. The receptors come from a person aged 18-60 years who received the Ad26.COV2.S COVID-19 vaccine or a placebo. CDR3s include the opening cysteine and the closing phenylalanine or tryptophan. The D gene is left open where the match is weak. Only some rows state a clone size, as once, few, many or a class for expanded clones.

>TRBV7-2|NA|NA|TRBJ1-4
TGTGCCAGCAGCTTAGGAGCTAGCGAAAAACTGTTTTTT
CASSLGASEKLFF
>TRBV3-1/TRBV3-2|NA|NA|TRBJ1-4
TGTGCCAGCGTGGGCGGCCCTAATGAAAAACTGTTTTTT
CASVGGPNEKLFF
>TRBV15|few|NA|TRBJ1-2
TGTGCCACCAGCAGAGTTGGGCAGGGCCATGGCTATGGCTACACCTTC
CATSRVGQGHGYGYTF
>TRBV5-1|NA|NA|TRBJ2-7
TGCGCCAGCAGCCCGGGTGGGCAATGGGGGAGGCCGAGCTCCTACGAGCAGTACTTC
CASSPGGQWGRPSSYEQYF
>TRBV4-1|NA|NA|TRBJ1-5
TGCGCCAGCAGCCAGCCCCGGGGGGATAATCAGCCCCAGCATTTT
CASSQPRGDNQPQHF
>TRBV28|NA|TRBD1|TRBJ1-6
TGTGCCAGCAGTTTATTGGGACAGGGGGCTGTTTCACCCCTCCACTTT
CASSLLGQGAVSPLHF
>TRBV7-8|NA|TRBD2|TRBJ2-7
TGTGCCAGCAGCTTCGAGACTAGCGTACTCGAGCAGTACTTC
CASSFETSVLEQYF
>TRBV12-5|NA|NA|TRBJ1-1
TGTGCTAGTGGTTTGAAGGGCGGGGGTGAAGCTTTCTTT
CASGLKGGGEAFF
>TRBV6-6|once|NA|TRBJ1-1
TGTGCCAGCAGTACCAAGGGGAACACTGAAGCTTTCTTT
CASSTKGNTEAFF
>TRBV6-2/TRBV6-3|few|TRBD2|TRBJ2-7
TGTGCCAGCAGCCACCAGACTAGCGGGAGGATATACGAGCAGTACTTC
CASSHQTSGRIYEQYF
>TRBV27|NA|NA|TRBJ2-2
TGTGCCAGCAGTTTATCTTACACCGGGGAGCTGTTTTTT
CASSLSYTGELFF
>TRBV5-1|NA|TRBD1|TRBJ2-6
TGCGCCAGCAGATCCGGGACAGGTCTTTGGTCTGGGGCCAACGTCCTGACTTTC
CASRSGTGLWSGANVLTF
>TRBV5-4|NA|TRBD2|TRBJ2-1
TGTGCCAGCAGCTTGGATGGGACTAGTAGTGAGCAGTTCTTC
CASSLDGTSSEQFF
>TRBV12-3/TRBV12-4|NA|NA|TRBJ2-3
TGTGCCAGCAGCCAGGGTCCTACGCAGTATTTT
CASSQGPTQYF
>TRBV19|NA|NA|TRBJ2-7
TGTGCCAGTGAGGGCGAGTCCTACGAGCAGTACTTC
CASEGESYEQYF
>TRBV4-1|NA|NA|TRBJ1-1
TGCGCCAGCAGCCAAACGCAAGGCGGGACACACACAACGCGGCCTGAAGCTTTCTTT
CASSQTQGGTHTTRPEAFF
>TRBV11-2|once|NA|TRBJ2-1
TGTGCCAGCGGCAGGGTAGCGATTATAAATGAGCAGTTCTTC
CASGRVAIINEQFF
>TRBV5-1|once|NA|TRBJ2-6
TGCGCCAGCAGCTACGACGCTGGGGCCAACGTCCTGACTTTC
CASSYDAGANVLTF
>TRBV28|NA|NA|TRBJ1-6
TGTGCCAGCAGTTTATTGGGGCCTGGCAATTCACCCCTCCACTTT
CASSLLGPGNSPLHF
>TRBV18|once|NA|TRBJ2-5
TGTGCCAGCTCTAGACAGCAAGAGACCCAGTACTTC
CASSRQQETQYF
>TRBV29-1|NA|NA|TRBJ2-2
TGCAGCGTTGGAGCGGGTAGATCGAACACCGGGGAGCTGTTTTTT
CSVGAGRSNTGELFF
>TRBV30|NA|TRBD1|TRBJ1-2
TGTGCCTGGAGTGTATCGCAGGGGGGTAACTATGGCTACACCTTC
CAWSVSQGGNYGYTF
>TRBV19|NA|NA|TRBJ2-1
TGTGCCAGTAGTATGCTAGTTTTCTACAATGAGCAGTTCTTC
CASSMLVFYNEQFF
>TRBV19|once|TRBD2|TRBJ2-1
TGTGCCAGCCGGACTAGCGGGAGATGGTTAAATGAGCAGTTCTTC
CASRTSGRWLNEQFF
>TRBV7-8|once|NA|TRBJ2-7
TGTGCCAGCAGCTTTGGGGGGGCCGGGGCCTACGAGCAGTACTTC
CASSFGGAGAYEQYF
>TRBV10-3|NA|NA|TRBJ2-1
TGTGCCATCAATCAAGGGCAGGGATACAATGAGCAGTTCTTC
CAINQGQGYNEQFF
>TRBV9|NA|NA|TRBJ1-2
TGTGCCAGCAGCGTGACAGATAACTATGGCTACACCTTC
CASSVTDNYGYTF
>TRBV27|NA|NA|TRBJ2-1
TGTGCCAGCAGTCATCGTCCTAGGTCGGGGAGCTCCTACAATGAGCAGTTCTTC
CASSHRPRSGSSYNEQFF
>TRBV30|NA|TRBD1|TRBJ1-4
TGTGCCTGGAGTTCCGGGACAGTTAATGAAAAACTGTTTTTT
CAWSSGTVNEKLFF
>TRBV30|NA|NA|TRBJ1-1
TGTGCCTGGCAGAACACTGAAGCTTTCTTT
CAWQNTEAFF
>TRBV10-3|NA|NA|TRBJ2-2
TGTGCCATCAGTGGAGAAAACACCGGGGAGCTGTTTTTT
CAISGENTGELFF
>TRBV6-6|NA|TRBD2|TRBJ2-1
TGTGCCAGCAGTATACAAGGGACTAGCGGGAACAATGAGCAGTTCTTC
CASSIQGTSGNNEQFF
>TRBV5-1|NA|TRBD2|TRBJ2-1
TGCGCCACCAAGAGCGGGATGGAGAACAATGAGCAGTTCTTC
CATKSGMENNEQFF
>TRBV4-3|NA|NA|TRBJ2-7
TGCGCCAGCAGCCAAGATTATAGCGAGCGGCAGTACTTC
CASSQDYSERQYF
>TRBV7-9|few|NA|TRBJ1-2
TGTGCCAGCAGCTTAGGACCACTAACCCCAAATGGCTACACCTTC
CASSLGPLTPNGYTF
>TRBV2|NA|NA|TRBJ2-2
TGTGCCAGCAGTGAACTCTCAGTATACACCGGGGAGCTGTTTTTT
CASSELSVYTGELFF
>TRBV30|NA|TRBD1|TRBJ1-1
TGTGCCTGGAGTGTAGGGGGTTGGACAGGGGCGAACACTGAAGCTTTCTTT
CAWSVGGWTGANTEAFF
>TRBV18|NA|TRBD2|TRBJ2-3
TGTGCCAGCTCACCAGGTAGCGGGAGGGCCACAGATACGCAGTATTTT
CASSPGSGRATDTQYF
>TRBV27|NA|NA|TRBJ2-1
TGTGCCAGCAGTCCAGACACCCACAATGAGCAGTTCTTC
CASSPDTHNEQFF
>TRBV28|NA|TRBD2|TRBJ2-7
TGTGCCAGCAGTTCGAGGACTAGCGCCGACTACGAGCAGTACTTC
CASSSRTSADYEQYF
>TRBV27|NA|TRBD1|TRBJ2-7
TGTGCCAGCAGGCCGGAATGGGACAGGGACAACGAGCAGTACTTC
CASRPEWDRDNEQYF
>TRBV28|NA|NA|TRBJ2-7
TGTGCCAGTCGACAGTGGGCAAGCTCCTACGAGCAGTACTTC
CASRQWASSYEQYF
>TRBV5-6|NA|TRBD1|TRBJ2-7
TGTGCCAGCAGCTTAAGCCGGGACAGGGGGGCTCCGTACGAGCAGTACTTC
CASSLSRDRGAPYEQYF
>TRBV5-1|NA|NA|TRBJ2-1
TGCGCCAGCAGCCCGAGAGCAGGGGTTGGCTACAATGAGCAGTTCTTC
CASSPRAGVGYNEQFF